The source of this TCR beta chain is a study of naive and memory T cell subsets. In the case of this clonotype: As yet, its antigen is unknown.

The CDR3 extends over 16 amino acids. From germline, CDR1 is SGHRS and CDR2 YFSETQ. V lost 4 bases and J lost 0; bases outside the gene matches: 5. The study's findings and limits: A clonotype means one alpha or beta sequence, not an alpha/beta pair.

Two oligonucleotides, mixed equimolar, formed the beta constant-region primer covering TRBC1 and TRBC2. Nested alpha and beta constant-region primers with the SP2 primer drove four PCR rounds on ligated cDNA. An oligonucleotide with the SP2 primer and a 12-nucleotide UMI was ligated to the cDNA 3' end. From the UMI-ligation and nested PCR reads, TCRdb called clonotypes with MiXCR, one entry per CDR3 protein. This sample has about 120,000 distinct CDR3 sequences, with 36% found just once. This clonotype was obtained from a human donor in good health. J is TRBJ2-2 and V is TRBV5-1; 8 nucleotides align to TRBD2. The sample consisted of central memory CD4+ T cells from blood. CDR3 protein: CASSVTSGANTGELFF. The CDR3 coding sequence is TGCGCCAGCAGCGTAACTAGCGGCGCGAACACCGGGGAGCTGTTTTTT.